The entry below describes one T cell receptor (beta chain). Its matching antigen is unknown. The data are from a study of persistence of HIV-infected CD4 T cells. The CDR3 is made up of 14 amino acids. Trimming removed 3 bases at V and 10 bases at J, with 15 bases between. Germline CDR1 and CDR2: SGHDN and FVKESK. The immunoSEQ assay was version 4, run in survey mode. Some clones are missing from TCRdb's copy, which holds only in-frame ones; the method was immunoSEQ multiplex PCR. This sample has some 40,000 clones; more than 70% occur once, and the top ten carry 5.4%. The stimulus was an HIV-1 Gag 15-mer peptide pool, 0.8 to 1 ug/peptide/mL. Sorted nonresponding memory CD4+ T cells were CD40L-negative, CD69-negative, CD45RO-high.

The chain employs TRBV14 and TRBJ1-4; D might be TRBD1 (5 bases). This sequence originates from an adult with HIV. The donor label of this sample is uncertain. The input for sequencing was cultured CD4+ T cells from PBMCs, taken from a patient who received antiretroviral therapy. The CDR3 DNA sequence: TGTGCCAGCAGCCAGGTTTTCAGGGAAGCAAAACTGTTTTTT. This codes for CASSQVFREAKLFF.